This record looks at one TCR beta chain sequence and its context. V shed 4 bases and J shed 7 bases, with 16 bases lying between them. CDR1 and CDR2 from the germline V gene are SNHLY and FYNNEI. This CDR3 is 15 amino acids long. This record belongs to a study of cytomegalovirus exposure and HLA in healthy donors. PCR used 60 Vbeta primers and 13 Jbeta primers. Sequencing used immunoSEQ multiplex PCR; TCRdb keeps in-frame clones, though not all of them. The sample records some 110,000 clones, around 73% being singletons. The J gene is TRBJ2-2, the V gene TRBV2; possible D gene TRBD2, 5 bases. The sample taken for sequencing was PBMCs. The sequence was obtained from a man aged 55 to 69 in good health and CMV-seropositive. Written as DNA, the CDR3 is TGTGCCAGCAGTGTCGTAGGGCTTGGAGGCGGGGAGCTGTTTTTT. Its translation: CASSVVGLGGGELFF.